These 16 T cell receptor beta chains were sequenced from one sample in a study of cytomegalovirus exposure and HLA in healthy donors. The PCR made use of 60 Vbeta and 13 Jbeta primers. The protocol was immunoSEQ multiplex PCR, while the TCRdb copy is restricted to in-frame clones and leaves out a portion. The sample has about 160,000 clones, approximately 90% seen once. Material for sequencing was PBMCs. All receptors derive from a woman in her 30s in good health and CMV-seronegative.

The chain is built from TRBV7-6 and TRBJ1-3; 10 bases agree with TRBD1. The J segment lost 2 bases and the V segment lost 4 bases, leaving 8 bases of the junction unmatched. CDR1 SGHVS and CDR2 FNYEAQ come from the germline V gene. CDR3 length: 17 residues. CDR3 amino acids: CASSSSGQGKAGNTIYF. In DNA form, the CDR3 reads TGTGCCAGCAGCTCGTCGGGACAGGGGAAGGCTGGAAACACCATATATTTT. The full variable domain, in which reference TRBV7-6 and TRBJ1-3 provide the parts outside the CDR3, is GAGVSQSPRYKVTKRGQDVALRCDPISGHVSLYWYRQALGQGPEFLTYFNYEAQQDKSGLPNDRFSAERPEGSISTLTIQRTEQRDSAMYRCASSSSGQGKAGNTIYFGEGSWLTVV.

The CDR3 nucleotides read TGTGCCAGCAGTTTCGTCGGGGAGCTGTTTTTT. This translates into CASSFVGELFF. The genes are TRBV28 and TRBJ2-2; D unclear. The CDR3 is 11 residues long. Looked up from germline, CDR1 is MDHEN and CDR2 is SYDVKM. V was shortened by 3 bases and J by 7 bases, with 3 bases between the two germline ends.

The chain combines TRBV21-1 with TRBJ2-7; the table assigns TRBD1, which was not confirmed against the DNA. TRBV21-1 is designated a pseudogene. The CDR3 contains 16 residues. As DNA, the CDR3 is TGTGCCAGCAGCACCAAACGGGACAGGAGTTCCTACGAGCAGTACTTC. Its translation: CASSTKRDRSSYEQYF.

This chain uses TRBV7-9 with TRBJ2-5; maybe TRBD2 (6 bases). Deletions cut 2 bases from V and 5 bases from J, with 18 bases between. The CDR3 runs 16 residues. The germline V gene has CDR1 SEHNR and CDR2 FQNEAQ (reference sequence). CDR3 DNA sequence: TGTGCCAGCAGCTTATTGGCTAGCGTATTGGGGGAGACCCAGTACTTC. Amino acid sequence: CASSLLASVLGETQYF.

As concerns this clone: One junction end does not reproduce the germline sequence, and a read error may be involved. The chain is built from TRBV11-2 and TRBJ1-1; 7 nucleotides agree with TRBD1. This CDR3 spans 12 amino acids. Germline-derived CDR1 and CDR2 are SGHAT and FQNNGV. The chain's CDR3 is CASSLVSSDRDF. The CDR3 region has the DNA TGTGCCAGCAGCTTAGTAAGCTCTGACAGGGACTTT. Supplemented by reference TRBV11-2 and TRBJ1-1, the full variable domain reads EAGVAQSPRYKIIEKRQSVAFWCNPISGHATLYWYQQILGQGPKLLIQFQNNGVVDDSQLPKDRFSAERLKGVDSTLKIQPAKLEDSAVYLCASSLVSSDRDFGQGTRLTVV.

The chain carries TRBV14 and TRBJ2-1; 11 bases align to TRBD2. Germline V gene sequence: CDR1 SGHDN, CDR2 FVKESK. The CDR3 has 16 residues. Trimming took 4 bases from V and 0 from J; bases not matched to a gene: 2. The CDR3 region has the DNA TGTGCCAGCAGCCCTACTAGCGGGAGCTCCTACAATGAGCAGTTCTTC. This codes for CASSPTSGSSYNEQFF.

V is TRBV27 and J is TRBJ1-1, with D unclear. The CDR3 runs 12 residues. Germline V gene sequence: CDR1 MNHEY, CDR2 SMNVEV (reference sequence). The V end lost 7 bases, the J end lost 10 bases, and 16 bases lay between the germline ends. CDR3 sequence (DNA): TGTGCCAGCACCGATTTGGGAGCTGCAGCTTTCTTT. It is translated as CASTDLGAAAFF.

This chain joins TRBV6-5 and TRBJ1-1; D possibly corresponds to TRBD1 (6 bases). The CDR3 contains 12 residues. The germline gives CDR1 MNHEY, CDR2 SVGAGI. Deletions cut 5 bases from V and 6 bases from J, with 10 bases between. The CDR3 loop is CASSLQGSEAFF. CDR3 DNA: TGTGCCAGCAGTCTACAGGGTTCTGAAGCTTTCTTT.

The chain is built from TRBV10-3 and TRBJ1-1, with D possibly matching TRBD1 (6 bases). Trimming took off 2 bases at V and 4 bases at J, with 14 bases between the two ends. Per germline, CDR1 ENHRY and CDR2 SYGVKD. CDR3 length: 15 amino acids. CDR3 residues: CAISEPGGLATEAFF. DNA of the CDR3: TGTGCCATCAGTGAGCCGGGGGGGCTGGCCACTGAAGCTTTCTTT.

On this clone: Germline and junction disagree at one end, which may indicate a read error. The chain couples TRBV7-9 to TRBJ2-5; 9 bases match TRBD1. The germline V gene encodes CDR1 SEHNR and CDR2 FQNEAQ (reference sequence). The CDR3 is 15 residues long. The CDR3 bases are TGTTCCAGCAGCACCGGGACAGGGCTCGCGGAGACCCAGTACTTC. Translation: CSSSTGTGLAETQYF.

This clone was seen once. The rearrangement joins TRBV6-6 to TRBJ2-1, with TRBD1 identical over 8 bases. Germline V lookup: CDR1 MNHNY, CDR2 SVGAGI (reference sequence). V gave up 5 bases and J gave up 8 bases; unmatched junction bases: 8. The CDR3 loop spans 14 amino acids. The CDR3 DNA reads TGTGCCAGCAGTCGGGACAGGTGGAATCATGAGCAGTTCTTC. This sequence encodes CASSRDRWNHEQFF.

This clone was seen just once. The genes are TRBV15 and TRBJ1-3; 10 bases align to TRBD1. The CDR3 totals 16 residues. Germline CDR1 is LNHNV and CDR2 is YYDKDF (reference sequence). The trim removed 4 bases at V and 1 base at J, leaving 4 bases unmatched. DNA of the CDR3: TGTGCCACCAGCATTGACAGGGGGCATTCTGGAAACACCATATATTTT. This codes for CATSIDRGHSGNTIYF. Variable domain in full (rest from reference TRBV15 and TRBJ1-3): DAMVIQNPRYQVTQFGKPVTLSCSQTLNHNVMYWYQQKSSQAPKLLFHYYDKDFNNEADTPDNFQSRRPNTSFCFLDIRSPGLGDTAMYLCATSIDRGHSGNTIYFGEGSWLTVV.

The chain combines TRBV21-1 with TRBJ2-1; the DNA was not used to check the table's D call, TRBD1. TRBV21-1 is an annotated pseudogene. The CDR3 has 16 residues. Written as DNA, the CDR3 is TGTGCCAGCACCACACCGGGACATAGCTCCTACAATGAGCAGTTCTTC. It encodes CASTTPGHSSYNEQFF.

The V and J genes are TRBV5-4 and TRBJ2-2; 9 bases fit TRBD2. Germline lookup yields CDR1 SGHNT and CDR2 YYREEE (reference sequence). The V and J ends lost 6 bases and 4 bases, in that order; junction bases with no gene match: 1. There are 13 residues in the CDR3. This chain's CDR3 is CASKLAGTGELFF. The CDR3 nucleotides read TGTGCCAGCAAACTAGCGGGCACCGGGGAGCTGTTTTTT.

The rearrangement uses TRBV9 and TRBJ1-1; D not resolved. With 3 bases removed from V and 5 bases from J, the gap between germline ends came to 8 bases. Germline V lookup: CDR1 SGDLS, CDR2 YYNGEE. CDR3 size: 12 residues. CDR3 loop: CASSDTGTEAFF. For the CDR3, the DNA is TGTGCCAGCAGCGACACGGGGACTGAAGCTTTCTTT.

V and J are TRBV28 and TRBJ1-3; TRBD1 is a possible D gene (5 bases). Germline CDR1 is MDHEN and CDR2 is SYDVKM. The CDR3 runs to 14 residues. V lost 2 bases and J lost 0, with 5 bases in between. The CDR3 here is CASSLDSSGNTIYF. The CDR3 nucleotides are TGTGCCAGCAGTTTAGACAGCTCTGGAAACACCATATATTTT.